These 29 T cell receptor beta chains originate from one sample sequenced in a study of shared clonotypes between healthy human individuals. Here immunoSEQ multiplex PCR was the method, and the copy in TCRdb shows in-frame clones only, minus some. The sample comprises approximately 1.5 million clones, 97% to 99% of which are singletons, and under 0.45% rests with the top ten. Specimen: naive CD4+ T cells sorted from blood. The subset denotes: CD45RA+ positively selected. These receptors were obtained from a man aged 25 to 45 in good health.

The chain recombines TRBV5-6 with TRBJ1-2; possibly TRBD1 for D (5 bases). There are 15 residues in the CDR3. The germline V gene has CDR1 SGHDT and CDR2 YYEEEE. V was pared by 1 base and J by 0 bases, with 10 bases between. CDR3: CASSLRVTANYGYTF. The CDR3, as DNA: TGTGCCAGCAGCTTGAGGGTGACAGCTAACTATGGCTACACCTTC.

The rearrangement joins TRBV2 to TRBJ1-4; the match to TRBD1 covers 9 bases. V shed 8 bases, J shed 8 bases, and the junction held 12 bases outside the gene matches. The CDR3 contains 15 residues. CDR1 is SNHLY and CDR2 is FYNNEI in the germline V gene. The CDR3 spells CASHVRTGEGEKLFF. CDR3 in DNA: TGTGCCAGCCACGTTAGGACAGGGGAAGGAGAAAAACTGTTTTTT. The entire variable domain, with the rest obtained from reference TRBV2 and TRBJ1-4, is as follows: EPEVTQTPSHQVTQMGQEVILRCVPISNHLYFYWYRQILGQKVEFLVSFYNNEISEKSEIFDDQFSVERPDGSNFTLKIRSTKLEDSAMYFCASHVRTGEGEKLFFGSGTQLSVL.

About this clone: Other DNA sequences within the sample encode an identical CDR3. This sequence joins TRBV18 and TRBJ2-3, with D perhaps matching TRBD1 (6 bases). The CDR3 extends over 16 amino acids. V was pared by 2 bases and J by 4 bases, with 16 bases between. Looked up from germline, CDR1 is KGHSH and CDR2 is LQKENI. This CDR3 is CASSPSRGALPDTQYF. For the CDR3, the DNA is TGTGCCAGCTCACCATCCAGGGGAGCATTGCCAGATACGCAGTATTTT.

This chain's CDR3 is CASSLRNSGNTIYF. DNA for the CDR3: TGTGCCAGCAGCTTGCGGAACTCTGGAAACACCATATATTTT. The rearrangement links TRBV5-4 to TRBJ1-3; D gene unclear. V was cut by 1 base and J by 0 bases, with 5 bases left in between. Germline V gives CDR1 SGHNT, CDR2 YYREEE (reference sequence). The CDR3 contains 14 residues.

This clone was observed once. This chain's CDR3 is CASSPLAGGPIGMDTQYF. CDR3 sequence (DNA): TGTGCCAGCAGCCCACTAGCGGGAGGGCCAATTGGGATGGATACGCAGTATTTT. The chain recombines TRBV5-4 with TRBJ2-3, with 13 bases matching TRBD2. Germline V gene lookup returns CDR1 SGHNT and CDR2 YYREEE (reference sequence). With V trimmed by 4 bases and J by 6 bases, 14 bases remained unmatched. The CDR3 contains 18 residues.

V usage is TRBV7-9 and J usage is TRBJ2-1; a weak D match, TRBD2 (6 bases). The V end lost 4 bases, the J end lost 5 bases, and 12 bases lay between the germline ends. From germline, CDR1 is SEHNR and CDR2 FQNEAQ (reference sequence). This CDR3 spans 14 amino acids. Here the CDR3 reads CASSYRGRNNEQFF. DNA for the CDR3: TGTGCCAGCAGCTACCGAGGGAGGAACAATGAGCAGTTCTTC. Filled out from reference TRBV7-9 and TRBJ2-1, the complete variable domain reads DTGVSQNPRHKITKRGQNVTFRCDPISEHNRLYWYRQTLGQGPEFLTYFQNEAQLEKSRLLSDRFSAERPKGSFSTLEIQRTEQGDSAMYLCASSYRGRNNEQFFGPGTRLTVL.

This clone was detected only once. V usage is TRBV5-1 and J usage is TRBJ1-5; D remains ambiguous. V was pared by 3 bases and J by 0 bases, with 10 bases between. From germline, CDR1 is SGHRS and CDR2 YFSETQ. The CDR3 is 15 residues long. The CDR3 protein is CASSWDPYSNQPQHF. DNA for the CDR3: TGCGCCAGCAGCTGGGATCCCTATAGCAATCAGCCCCAGCATTTT.

The chain uses TRBV23-1 and TRBJ2-6, with D unresolved. TRBV23-1 is an open reading frame whose function is uncertain. There are 16 residues in the CDR3. Trimming took 2 bases from V and 0 from J, leaving 8 bases between them. Written as DNA, the CDR3 is TGCGCCAGCAGTCAAGAGAGGAACTCTGGGGCCAACGTCCTGACTTTC. It translates to CASSQERNSGANVLTF.

The chain has TRBV11-2 and TRBJ2-2, with 9 bases identical to TRBD2. Germline V lookup: CDR1 SGHAT, CDR2 FQNNGV. The CDR3 spans 15 residues. J lost 4 bases, V lost 8 bases, and 8 bases had no gene match. CDR3 in amino acids: CASLAGVRGTGELFF. CDR3 DNA sequence: TGTGCCAGCTTAGCGGGAGTGCGGGGCACCGGGGAGCTGTTTTTT.

The V and J genes are TRBV27 and TRBJ2-7; weak D call: TRBD1 (6 bases). The CDR3 spans 14 residues. In germline, CDR1 is MNHEY, CDR2 SMNVEV (reference sequence). V was shortened by 4 bases and J by 2 bases, with 12 bases between the two germline ends. CDR3 sequence reads: CASSSPGHPYEQYF. CDR3 bases: TGTGCCAGCAGTTCACCGGGACACCCCTACGAGCAGTACTTC.

The chain combines TRBV19 with TRBJ2-2; no clear D. The CDR3 is 13 residues long. Germline CDR1 and CDR2: LNHDA and SQIVND (reference sequence). V was clipped by 1 base and J by 6 bases, with 6 bases between them. The CDR3 sequence is CASSIVSSGELFF. DNA of the CDR3: TGTGCCAGTAGTATAGTGTCCTCCGGGGAGCTGTTTTTT.

The rearrangement links TRBV2 to TRBJ2-1, with D possibly TRBD1 on 5 matching bases. This CDR3 has 12 residues. V lost 7 bases, J lost 5 bases, and 9 bases lay in between. The germline gives CDR1 SNHLY, CDR2 FYNNEI. The CDR3 region has the DNA TGTGCCAGCAAACAGGATGACAATGAGCAGTTCTTC. Protein sequence: CASKQDDNEQFF.

The rearrangement uses TRBV5-5 and TRBJ2-1, with 8 bases that match TRBD2. Trimming at V came to 2 bases and at J to 8 bases, leaving 15 bases not matched to a gene. The CDR3 sequence is 17 residues long. CDR1 is SGHKS, CDR2 YYEKEE, per germline (reference sequence). Here the CDR3 reads CASSFGSSGLPGDEQFF. In DNA form, the CDR3 reads TGTGCCAGCAGCTTCGGATCTAGCGGGCTTCCCGGCGATGAGCAGTTCTTC.

The rearrangement uses TRBV18 and TRBJ2-1; tentatively, D is TRBD2 (5 bases). Germline lookup yields CDR1 KGHSH and CDR2 LQKENI. Trimming took 4 bases from V and 1 from J, leaving 14 bases between them. This CDR3 contains 16 residues. The CDR3 protein is CASSLPARVSYNEQFF. CDR3 sequence (DNA): TGTGCCAGCTCACTCCCCGCGAGGGTTTCCTACAATGAGCAGTTCTTC.

V gene TRBV5-1 combines with J gene TRBJ1-4; the D gene is possibly TRBD1 (5 bases). CDR3 length: 14 amino acids. Between the trimmed V and J ends, which lost 5 bases and 3 bases, there was a span of 11 bases. The germline V gene encodes CDR1 SGHRS and CDR2 YFSETQ. CDR3 sequence reads: CASSYDSSNEKLFF. The CDR3 DNA sequence: TGCGCCAGCAGTTACGACAGCTCTAATGAAAAACTGTTTTTT.

The CDR3 DNA reads as TGTGCCAGCAGCGTAGAACTAGCGGGCAAAAATGAGCAGTTCTTC. Amino acids: CASSVELAGKNEQFF. The V and J genes are TRBV9 and TRBJ2-1; 9 nucleotides agree with TRBD2. The V gene's germline CDR1 is SGDLS and CDR2 YYNGEE. Losses at the gene ends were 0 bases for V and 7 bases for J; bases not matched to a gene: 5. The CDR3 totals 15 residues.

The rearrangement links TRBV30 to TRBJ1-2; D unclear. The V gene's germline CDR1 is GTSNPN and CDR2 SVGIG (reference sequence). V gave up 1 base and J gave up 4 bases, with 10 bases separating them. There are 13 residues in the CDR3. The CDR3 bases are TGTGCCTGGAGTGGAGGACTCGGCTATGGCTACACCTTC. Protein: CAWSGGLGYGYTF.

The chain is built from TRBV30 and TRBJ1-1; no reliable D call. This CDR3 has 16 amino acids. The ends were cut back, 0 bases at V and 0 bases at J, with 14 bases in the middle. Germline-derived CDR1 and CDR2 are GTSNPN and SVGIG (reference sequence). CDR3: CAWSVDGKRMNTEAFF. The CDR3 DNA sequence: TGTGCCTGGAGTGTAGATGGGAAACGGATGAACACTGAAGCTTTCTTT.

Of note for this clone: Mismatch with germline at one junction end may stem from a read error. The chain is built from TRBV5-8 and TRBJ2-7; TRBD1 might be the D (9 bases). CDR3 length equals 16 residues. CDR1 and CDR2 (germline): SGHTS, YDEGEE. The CDR3 DNA reads TGTGCCAGCAGCCGACCGGGACAGGGAAAAGTGGGGACTAGTCTCTTC. It specifies CASSRPGQGKVGTSLF. Full variable domain (remainder filled in from reference TRBV5-8 and TRBJ2-7): EAGVTQSPTHLIKTRGQQATLRCSPISGHTSVYWYQQALGLGLQFLLWYDEGEERNRGNFPPRFSGRQFPNYSSELNVNALELEDSALYLCASSRPGQGKVGTSLFGPGTRLTVT.

The CDR3 DNA is TGTGCCAGCAGCCGCCTTCGGGGGAGGGACACTGAAGCTTTCTTT. It codes for CASSRLRGRDTEAFF. This rearrangement joins TRBV14 to TRBJ1-1; the D gene is possibly TRBD1 (5 bases). V was trimmed by 4 bases and J by 3 bases, leaving 15 bases between them. The V gene's germline CDR1 is SGHDN and CDR2 FVKESK. The CDR3 runs 15 residues.

This clone showed up just once. V and J are TRBV7-9 and TRBJ2-2, with 9 nucleotides matching TRBD2. Germline values: CDR1 SEHNR, CDR2 FQNEAQ (reference sequence). Losses at the gene ends were 5 bases for V and 4 bases for J; bases not matched to a gene: 14. CDR3 length: 18 amino acids. CDR3 DNA sequence: TGTGCCAGCAGCCTCACGTCGGGGCTAGCGGGATTCACCGGGGAGCTGTTTTTT. Translating it yields CASSLTSGLAGFTGELFF.

This chain connects TRBV7-9 to TRBJ1-1; possibly TRBD1 for D (5 bases). Germline CDR1 and CDR2: SEHNR and FQNEAQ (reference sequence). V gave up 1 base and J gave up 1 base, with 10 bases separating them. The CDR3 covers 15 residues. CDR3 protein: CASSLGITGNTEAFF. The CDR3 coding sequence is TGTGCCAGCAGCTTAGGGATAACAGGGAACACTGAAGCTTTCTTT. Variable domain in full (rest from reference TRBV7-9 and TRBJ1-1): DTGVSQNPRHKITKRGQNVTFRCDPISEHNRLYWYRQTLGQGPEFLTYFQNEAQLEKSRLLSDRFSAERPKGSFSTLEIQRTEQGDSAMYLCASSLGITGNTEAFFGQGTRLTVV.

The chain employs TRBV6-5 and TRBJ1-1; 8 positions match TRBD1. The CDR3 sequence is 16 residues long. V gave up 2 bases and J gave up 0 bases; unmatched junction bases: 5. Germline values: CDR1 MNHEY, CDR2 SVGAGI. Here the CDR3 reads CASSYAGQGLNTEAFF. Written as DNA, the CDR3 is TGTGCCAGCAGTTACGCCGGACAGGGCTTGAACACTGAAGCTTTCTTT.

V gene TRBV5-6 combines with J gene TRBJ2-1; no clear D. The CDR3 extends over 14 amino acids. Looked up from germline, CDR1 is SGHDT and CDR2 is YYEEEE. Trimming left V 2 bases short and J 1 base short, with 7 bases between. The CDR3 protein is CASSFWGSYNEQFF. The CDR3 nucleotides read TGTGCCAGCAGCTTCTGGGGTTCCTACAATGAGCAGTTCTTC.

A single count supports this clone. The same CDR3 is also encoded by other DNA sequences in this sample. This chain connects TRBV5-1 to TRBJ2-3, with D possibly matching TRBD2 (5 bases). Trimming cost V 2 bases and J 3 bases, with 13 bases left between them. Germline CDR1 is SGHRS and CDR2 is YFSETQ. The CDR3 length is 15 residues. The CDR3 bases are TGCGCCAGCAGCTTCTTAGCGCCTCCAACAGATACGCAGTATTTT. Translation: CASSFLAPPTDTQYF.

V gene TRBV6-1 combines with J gene TRBJ1-2; 12 bases align to TRBD1. This CDR3 is 13 amino acids long. Trimming cost V 9 bases and J 2 bases; bases outside gene matches: 1. The germline CDR1 and CDR2 sequences are MNHNS and SASEGT. This CDR3 is CASGTGGNYGYTF. The CDR3 nucleotides read TGTGCCAGTGGGACAGGGGGCAACTATGGCTACACCTTC.

The DNA of the CDR3 is TGCGCCAGCAGCTTGGGGGACAACTTCTCCTACGAGCAGTACTTC. It encodes CASSLGDNFSYEQYF. The chain carries TRBV5-1 and TRBJ2-7; tentatively, D is TRBD1 (6 bases). From germline, CDR1 is SGHRS and CDR2 YFSETQ. This CDR3 is built from 15 residues. V lost 0 bases to trimming and J lost 0 bases, with 10 bases between them.

The chain recombines TRBV11-3 with TRBJ2-1, with D unclear. V dropped 3 bases and J dropped 7 bases, with 19 bases sitting between them. The CDR3 is made up of 16 amino acids. CDR1 and CDR2 from the germline V gene are SGHNT and YENEEA. CDR3 DNA: TGTGCCAGCAGCTTTGGTTTCGCTTCGAGTACAAATGAGCAGTTCTTC. Translation: CASSFGFASSTNEQFF.

The gene calls are TRBV7-9 and TRBJ2-7; D unclear. The germline V gene encodes CDR1 SEHNR and CDR2 FQNEAQ (reference sequence). The CDR3 contains 14 residues. The V and J ends lost 1 base and 5 bases respectively, with 12 bases between them. In nucleotides, the CDR3 is TGTGCCAGCAGCTTAGTTTCGCACCTAAACGAGCAGTACTTC. Translating gives CASSLVSHLNEQYF.